Reported below is one TCR beta chain. This specimen comes from a study of shared clonotypes between healthy human individuals. Splitting of each subset's genomic DNA was done evenly across several immunoSEQ plates. When replicate PCRs were run on sorted subsets, they used roughly 0.2 ug DNA, some 29,000 T cell genomes. TCRdb's table, derived via immunoSEQ multiplex PCR, lists solely in-frame clones and lacks some. The sample includes some 790,000 clones, roughly 72% seen only once; the top ten take approximately 2%. Germline CDR1 reads MGHRA; CDR2 reads YSYEKL. The CDR3 consists of 16 residues. V lost 1 base and J lost 2, with 13 bases in between.

The clonotype was recovered from a woman younger than 45 in good health. The genes are TRBV4-1 and TRBJ2-3; possibly TRBD1 or TRBD2 for D (5 bases each). Sequencing used memory CD4+ T cells sorted from blood. Subset meaning: CD45RA-negative fraction. CDR3 residues: CASSQGWSGPTDTQYF. In nucleotides, the CDR3 is TGCGCCAGCAGCCAAGGTTGGTCGGGACCCACAGATACGCAGTATTTT.